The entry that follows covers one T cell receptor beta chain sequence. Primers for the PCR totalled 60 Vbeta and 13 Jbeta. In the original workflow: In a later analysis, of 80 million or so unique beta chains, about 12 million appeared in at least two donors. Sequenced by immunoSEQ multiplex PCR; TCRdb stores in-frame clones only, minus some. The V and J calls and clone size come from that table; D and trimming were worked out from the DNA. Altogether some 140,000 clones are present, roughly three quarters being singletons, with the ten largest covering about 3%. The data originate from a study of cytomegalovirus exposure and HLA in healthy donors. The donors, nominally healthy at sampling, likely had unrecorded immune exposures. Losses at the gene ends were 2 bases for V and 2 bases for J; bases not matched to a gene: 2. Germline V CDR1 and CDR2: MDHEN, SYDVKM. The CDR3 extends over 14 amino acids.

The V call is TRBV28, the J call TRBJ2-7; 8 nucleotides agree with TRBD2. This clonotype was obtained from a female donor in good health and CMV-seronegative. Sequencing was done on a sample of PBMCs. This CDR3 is CASSLAGGPYEQYF. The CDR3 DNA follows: TGTGCCAGCAGTTTAGCGGGGGGCCCCTACGAGCAGTACTTC.